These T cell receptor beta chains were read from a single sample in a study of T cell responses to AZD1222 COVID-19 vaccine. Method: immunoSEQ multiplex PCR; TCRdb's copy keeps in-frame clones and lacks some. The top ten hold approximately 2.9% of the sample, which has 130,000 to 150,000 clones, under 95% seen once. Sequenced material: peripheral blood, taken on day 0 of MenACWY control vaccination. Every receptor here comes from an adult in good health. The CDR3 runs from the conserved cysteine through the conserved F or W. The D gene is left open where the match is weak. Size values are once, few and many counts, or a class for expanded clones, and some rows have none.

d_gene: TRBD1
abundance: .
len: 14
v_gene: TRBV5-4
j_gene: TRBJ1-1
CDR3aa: CASSWGQVGTEAFF
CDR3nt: TGTGCCAGCAGCTGGGGACAGGTGGGTACTGAAGCTTTCTTT

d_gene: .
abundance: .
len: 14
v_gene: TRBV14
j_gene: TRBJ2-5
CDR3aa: CASSQVRYQETQYF
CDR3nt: TGTGCCAGCAGCCAAGTCAGGTACCAAGAGACCCAGTACTTC

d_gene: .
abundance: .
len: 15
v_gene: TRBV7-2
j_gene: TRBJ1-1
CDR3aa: CASSLVGLLGTEAFF
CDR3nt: TGTGCCAGCAGCTTAGTAGGACTCCTGGGCACTGAAGCTTTCTTT

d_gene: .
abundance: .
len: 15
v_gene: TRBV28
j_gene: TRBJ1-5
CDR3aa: CASSSNRGPNQPQHF
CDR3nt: TGTGCCAGCAGTTCCAATCGGGGGCCCAATCAGCCCCAGCATTTT

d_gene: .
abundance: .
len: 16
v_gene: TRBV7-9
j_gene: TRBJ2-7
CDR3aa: CASSPTSGLSSYEQYF
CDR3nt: TGTGCCAGCAGCCCCACCTCCGGACTGTCCTCCTACGAGCAGTACTTC

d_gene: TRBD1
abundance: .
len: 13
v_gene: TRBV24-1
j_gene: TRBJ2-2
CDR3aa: CATGTANTGELFF
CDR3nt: TGTGCGACCGGGACAGCGAACACCGGGGAGCTGTTTTTT

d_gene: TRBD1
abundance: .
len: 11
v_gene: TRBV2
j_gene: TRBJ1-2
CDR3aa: CASRIQGVDTF
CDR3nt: TGTGCCAGCAGGATACAGGGGGTGGACACCTTC

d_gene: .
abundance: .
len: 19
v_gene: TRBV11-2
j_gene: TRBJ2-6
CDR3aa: CASSSSRRDSPSGANVLTF
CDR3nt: TGTGCCAGCAGCTCATCGAGGCGGGACAGCCCATCTGGGGCCAACGTCCTGACTTTC

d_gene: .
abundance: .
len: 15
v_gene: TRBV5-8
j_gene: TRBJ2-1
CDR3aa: CASSTRDFTYNEQFF
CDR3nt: TGTGCCAGCAGCACCCGGGACTTCACCTACAATGAGCAGTTCTTC

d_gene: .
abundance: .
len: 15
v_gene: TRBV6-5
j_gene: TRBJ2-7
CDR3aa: CATPGGGSSSYEQYF
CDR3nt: TGTGCCACCCCTGGGGGGGGCTCGAGCTCCTACGAGCAGTACTTC

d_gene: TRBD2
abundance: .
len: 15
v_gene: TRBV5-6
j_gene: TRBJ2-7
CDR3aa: CASSRGLAGVYEQYF
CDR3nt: TGTGCCAGCAGCCGGGGTCTAGCGGGAGTCTACGAGCAGTACTTC

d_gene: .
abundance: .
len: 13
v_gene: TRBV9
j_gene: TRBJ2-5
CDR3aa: CASSVDWGKTQYF
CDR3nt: TGTGCCAGCAGCGTAGACTGGGGGAAGACCCAGTACTTC

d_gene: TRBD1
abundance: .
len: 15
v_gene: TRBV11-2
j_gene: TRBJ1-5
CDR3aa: CASSPTGESNQPQHF
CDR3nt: TGTGCCAGCAGCCCCACAGGGGAAAGCAATCAGCCCCAGCATTTT

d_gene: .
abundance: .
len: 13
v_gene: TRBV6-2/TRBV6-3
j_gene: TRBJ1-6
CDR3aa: CASSYSANSPLHF
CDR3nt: TGTGCCAGCAGTTACTCTGCGAATTCACCCCTCCACTTT

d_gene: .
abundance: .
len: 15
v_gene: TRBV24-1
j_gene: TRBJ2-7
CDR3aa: CATSDYRAGSYEQYF
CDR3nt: TGTGCCACCAGTGATTATAGGGCCGGGTCCTACGAGCAGTACTTC

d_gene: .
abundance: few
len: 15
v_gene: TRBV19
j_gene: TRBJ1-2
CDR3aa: CASIQAGVQNYGYTF
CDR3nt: TGTGCCAGTATTCAGGCCGGGGTCCAAAACTATGGCTACACCTTC

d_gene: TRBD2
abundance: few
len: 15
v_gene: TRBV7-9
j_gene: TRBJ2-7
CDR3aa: CASSQGLAMTYEQYF
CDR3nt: TGTGCCAGCAGCCAAGGACTAGCGATGACCTACGAGCAGTACTTC

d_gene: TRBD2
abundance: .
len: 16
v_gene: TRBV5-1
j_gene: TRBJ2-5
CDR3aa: CASSLAGGGFEETQYF
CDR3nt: TGCGCCAGCAGCTTGGCCGGCGGGGGGTTTGAAGAGACCCAGTACTTC

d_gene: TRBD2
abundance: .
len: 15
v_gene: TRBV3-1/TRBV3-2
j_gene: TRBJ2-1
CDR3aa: CASREAGGVINEQFF
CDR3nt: TGTGCCAGCAGGGAAGCGGGGGGGGTAATCAATGAGCAGTTCTTC

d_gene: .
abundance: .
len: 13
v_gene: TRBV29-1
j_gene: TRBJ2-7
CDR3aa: CSVGGGVGYEQYF
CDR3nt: TGCAGCGTTGGTGGAGGGGTTGGCTACGAGCAGTACTTC

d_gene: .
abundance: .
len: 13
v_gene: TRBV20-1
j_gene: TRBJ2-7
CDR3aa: CSASRQDSYEQYF
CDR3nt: TGCAGTGCTAGTAGGCAGGACTCCTACGAGCAGTACTTC

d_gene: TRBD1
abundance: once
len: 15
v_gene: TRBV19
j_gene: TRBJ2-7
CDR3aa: CASRTGALNSYEQYF
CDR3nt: TGTGCCAGTCGGACAGGGGCCCTTAACTCCTACGAGCAGTACTTC

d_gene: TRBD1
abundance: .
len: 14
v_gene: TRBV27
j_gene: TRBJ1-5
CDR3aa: CASSRDRGLQPQHF
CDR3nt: TGTGCCAGCAGTAGGGACAGGGGGCTTCAGCCCCAGCATTTT

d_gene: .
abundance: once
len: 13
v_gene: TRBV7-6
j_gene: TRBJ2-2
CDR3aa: CASLGAGAGELFF
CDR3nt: TGTGCCAGCTTAGGGGCCGGGGCCGGGGAGCTGTTTTTT

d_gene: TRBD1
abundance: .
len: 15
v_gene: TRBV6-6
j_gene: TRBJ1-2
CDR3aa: CASSYSGQGRYGYTF
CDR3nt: TGTGCCAGCAGTTACTCGGGACAGGGCAGATATGGCTACACCTTC

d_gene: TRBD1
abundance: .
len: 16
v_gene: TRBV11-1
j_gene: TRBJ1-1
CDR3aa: CASSYRDSPQNTEAFF
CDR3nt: TGTGCCAGCAGCTACCGGGACAGCCCACAGAACACTGAAGCTTTCTTT

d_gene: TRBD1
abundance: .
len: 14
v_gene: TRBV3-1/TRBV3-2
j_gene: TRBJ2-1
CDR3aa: CASSQEGQVNEQFF
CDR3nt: TGTGCCAGCAGCCAAGAGGGACAGGTCAATGAGCAGTTCTTC

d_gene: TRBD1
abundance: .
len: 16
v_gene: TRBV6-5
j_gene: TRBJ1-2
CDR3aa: CASSSRDSVISYGYTF
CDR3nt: TGTGCCAGCAGTTCCCGGGACAGCGTCATTTCATATGGCTACACCTTC

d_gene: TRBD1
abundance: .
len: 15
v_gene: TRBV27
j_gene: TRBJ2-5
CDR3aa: CASSFSPGQQETQYF
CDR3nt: TGTGCCAGCAGTTTTTCTCCGGGACAGCAAGAGACCCAGTACTTC

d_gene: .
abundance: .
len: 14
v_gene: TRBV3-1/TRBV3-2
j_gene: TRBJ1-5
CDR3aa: CASSHGSSNQPQHF
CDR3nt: TGTGCCAGCAGCCATGGGTCCAGCAATCAGCCCCAGCATTTT

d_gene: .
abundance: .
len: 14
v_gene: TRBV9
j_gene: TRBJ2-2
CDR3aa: CASSDTGGAGELFF
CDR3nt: TGTGCCAGCAGCGACACAGGGGGGGCCGGGGAGCTGTTTTTT

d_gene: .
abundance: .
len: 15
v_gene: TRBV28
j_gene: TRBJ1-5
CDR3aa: CASSGIGQLGQPQHF
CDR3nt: TGTGCCAGCAGTGGAATAGGACAGCTAGGTCAGCCCCAGCATTTT

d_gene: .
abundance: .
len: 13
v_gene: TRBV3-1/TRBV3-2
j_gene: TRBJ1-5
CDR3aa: CASSQDYDQPQHF
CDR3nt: TGTGCCAGCAGCCAAGATTATGATCAGCCCCAGCATTTT

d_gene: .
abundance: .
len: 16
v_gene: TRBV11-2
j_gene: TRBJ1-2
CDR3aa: CASSTRGGRPDYGYTF
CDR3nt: TGTGCCAGCAGCACAAGGGGGGGACGCCCAGACTATGGCTACACCTTC

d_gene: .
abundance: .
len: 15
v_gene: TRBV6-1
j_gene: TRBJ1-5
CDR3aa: CASSELADENQPQHF
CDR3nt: TGTGCCAGCAGTGAGCTCGCAGACGAAAATCAGCCCCAGCATTTT

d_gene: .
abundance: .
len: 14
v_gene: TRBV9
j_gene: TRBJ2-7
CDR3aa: CASSAGTGTYEQYF
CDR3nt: TGTGCCAGCAGCGCAGGGACGGGAACCTACGAGCAGTACTTC

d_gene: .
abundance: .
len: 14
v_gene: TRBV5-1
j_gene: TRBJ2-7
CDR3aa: CASSLEAGTYEQYF
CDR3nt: TGCGCCAGCAGCTTGGAGGCGGGGACCTACGAGCAGTACTTC

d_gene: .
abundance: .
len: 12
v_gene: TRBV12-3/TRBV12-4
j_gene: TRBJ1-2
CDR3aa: CASSLLAGGYTF
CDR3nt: TGTGCCAGCAGTTTACTCGCGGGGGGCTACACCTTC

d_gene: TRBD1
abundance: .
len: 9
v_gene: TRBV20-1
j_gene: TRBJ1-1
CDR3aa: CSTDRAAFF
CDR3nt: TGCAGCACGGACAGGGCAGCTTTCTTT

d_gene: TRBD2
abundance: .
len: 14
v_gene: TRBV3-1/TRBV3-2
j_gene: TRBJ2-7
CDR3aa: CASSYNGGSYEQYF
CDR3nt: TGTGCCAGCAGTTATAACGGGGGGTCCTACGAGCAGTACTTC

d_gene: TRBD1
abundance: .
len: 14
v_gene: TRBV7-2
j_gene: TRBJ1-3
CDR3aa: CASRIDRAGNTIYF
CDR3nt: TGTGCCAGCAGAATAGACAGGGCTGGAAACACCATATATTTT

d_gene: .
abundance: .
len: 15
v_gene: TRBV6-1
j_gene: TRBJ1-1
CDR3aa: CASSEANGVETEAFF
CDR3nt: TGTGCCAGCAGTGAAGCCAACGGCGTGGAGACTGAAGCTTTCTTT

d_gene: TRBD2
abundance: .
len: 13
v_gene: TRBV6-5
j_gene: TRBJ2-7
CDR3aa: CASTATSGLEQYF
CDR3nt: TGTGCCAGCACAGCGACTAGCGGTCTGGAGCAGTACTTC

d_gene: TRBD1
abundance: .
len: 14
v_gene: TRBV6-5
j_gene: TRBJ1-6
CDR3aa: CASRNRGSDSPLHF
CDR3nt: TGTGCCAGCAGGAACAGGGGTAGCGATTCACCCCTCCACTTT

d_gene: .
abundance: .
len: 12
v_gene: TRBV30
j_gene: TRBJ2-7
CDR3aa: CAWSLASYEQYF
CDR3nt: TGTGCCTGGAGTCTGGCATCCTACGAGCAGTACTTC

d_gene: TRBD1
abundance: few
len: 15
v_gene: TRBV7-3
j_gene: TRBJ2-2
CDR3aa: CASSPRTGGNGELFF
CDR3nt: TGTGCCAGCAGCCCAAGGACAGGGGGGAACGGGGAGCTGTTTTTT